The sample holds a few counts of the clone carrying this T cell receptor beta chain. Antigen specificity is unknown. Produced via immunoSEQ multiplex PCR; TCRdb's table is partial and in-frame only. This table holds over 15,000 clones, about nine tenths found once. The data stem from a study of T cells in localized non-small cell lung cancer. Findings and caveats of the study: A denser population of T cells in blood accompanied longer overall survival.

CDR3 length: 15 residues. The V and J ends lost 6 bases and 5 bases, in that order; junction bases with no gene match: 12. Germline loops: CDR1 SNHLY, CDR2 FYNNEI. The sequence came from a woman aged 35-70 years with stage I lung adenocarcinoma. J is TRBJ1-2 and V is TRBV2, with 7 bases identical to TRBD1. The material sequenced was peripheral blood, taken before any cancer treatment. The CDR3 loop reads CASSPDRDNIYGYTF. DNA of the CDR3: TGTGCCAGCAGCCCAGACAGGGATAATATATATGGCTACACCTTC.